What follows are 27 T cell receptor beta chains derived from one specimen sequenced in a study of CD4 T cells in relation to SARS-CoV-2 and coronaviruses. The protocol was immunoSEQ multiplex PCR, while the TCRdb copy is restricted to in-frame clones and leaves out a portion. The sample has approximately 20,000 clones, about 76% seen once. Before the COVID-19 pandemic, during about 2011-2019, CD4+ T cells were taken from unexposed donors. Isolation of CD4+ T cells took place after about 9 days in culture. No cognate antigen is known for these TCRs. The sample was CD4+ T cells from PBMCs, cultured in vitro. These receptors originate from a human donor in good health.

The V and J genes are TRBV5-1 and TRBJ2-3; possibly TRBD1 for D (6 bases). CDR1 and CDR2 (germline): SGHRS, YFSETQ. The germline V and J ends were trimmed by 4 bases and 2 bases, with 11 bases remaining between them. The CDR3 runs 14 residues. As DNA, the CDR3 is TGCGCCAGCAGCCCGGGACACCCCACAGATACGCAGTATTTT. Residues: CASSPGHPTDTQYF. The complete variable domain, with remaining parts taken from reference TRBV5-1 and TRBJ2-3, reads KAGVTQTPRYLIKTRGQQVTLSCSPISGHRSVSWYQQTPGQGLQFLFEYFSETQRNKGNFPGRFSGRQFSNSRSEMNVSTLELGDSALYLCASSPGHPTDTQYFGPGTRLTVL.

This rearrangement joins TRBV10-3 to TRBJ1-6; D is possibly TRBD1 (6 bases). V lost 3 bases and J 5 bases, leaving 11 bases between the germline ends. Germline CDR1 reads ENHRY; CDR2 reads SYGVKD. The CDR3 has 15 amino acids. DNA for the CDR3: TGTGCCATCAGTGAAGGGACAAGGAATAATTCACCCCTCCACTTT. Protein sequence: CAISEGTRNNSPLHF.

This clone was counted between two and nine times. The rearrangement joins TRBV5-1 to TRBJ1-3, with TRBD1 as a possible D gene (5 bases). The ends were cut back, 0 bases at V and 9 bases at J, with 13 bases in the middle. Per germline, CDR1 SGHRS and CDR2 YFSETQ. This CDR3 spans 14 amino acids. The CDR3 sequence is CASSLAQGYSTIYF. The CDR3 nucleotides read TGCGCCAGCAGCTTGGCTCAGGGTTATAGCACCATATATTTT.

The chain couples TRBV11-2 to TRBJ2-1; D is ambiguous. The CDR3 sequence is 13 residues long. Per the germline V gene, CDR1 is SGHAT and CDR2 is FQNNGV. Trimming removed 5 bases from V and 4 bases from J, with 9 bases in between. DNA of the CDR3: TGTGCCAGCAGCCAGCCCGTGTACAATGAGCAGTTCTTC. The encoded protein is CASSQPVYNEQFF.

V and J are TRBV6-5 and TRBJ2-3, with D possibly matching TRBD1 (5 bases). V lost 2 bases and J lost 0, with 12 bases in between. Germline values: CDR1 MNHEY, CDR2 SVGAGI. CDR3 size: 16 residues. The CDR3 region has the DNA TGTGCCAGCAGTTACGCCGTAGGGGCTAGCACAGATACGCAGTATTTT. Amino acid sequence: CASSYAVGASTDTQYF.

V is TRBV6-5 and J is TRBJ2-1; D tentatively fits TRBD1 or TRBD2 (5 bases each). The germline gives CDR1 MNHEY, CDR2 SVGAGI. Trimming shortened V by 5 bases and J by 6 bases, and 11 bases separated the two germline ends. CDR3 length: 13 residues. The CDR3 is CASSPGAFNEQFF. The CDR3 DNA reads as TGTGCCAGCAGTCCCGGGGCCTTCAATGAGCAGTTCTTC.

V is TRBV6-5 and J is TRBJ2-7; a possible D gene is TRBD2 (6 bases). CDR1 and CDR2 (germline): MNHEY, SVGAGI. The CDR3 is 15 amino acids. V was cut by 5 bases and J by 4 bases, with 18 bases left in between. Written as DNA, the CDR3 is TGTGCCAGCAGTCCCCCCCGGGAGCAAGGTTACGAGCAGTACTTC. This translates into CASSPPREQGYEQYF.

This clone showed up just a few times. The chain joins TRBV7-2 to TRBJ2-7; unclear D gene. With 1 base removed from V and 0 bases from J, the gap between germline ends came to 16 bases. This CDR3 has 17 amino acids. Per the germline V gene, CDR1 is SGHTA and CDR2 is FQGNSA. The CDR3: CASSLEVSKRISYEQYF. In DNA, the CDR3 is TGTGCCAGCAGCTTAGAAGTTTCCAAACGGATCTCCTACGAGCAGTACTTC. The complete variable domain, with remaining parts taken from reference TRBV7-2 and TRBJ2-7, reads GAGVSQSPSNKVTEKGKDVELRCDPISGHTALYWYRQSLGQGLEFLIYFQGNSAPDKSGLPSDRFSAERTGGSVSTLTIQRTQQEDSAVYLCASSLEVSKRISYEQYFGPGTRLTVT.

This chain links TRBV24-1 with TRBJ2-3, with TRBD2 matching over 8 bases. V was clipped by 5 bases and J by 5 bases; unmatched bases: 2. CDR3 length equals 13 residues. CDR1 is KGHDR and CDR2 is SFDVKD in the germline V gene. The CDR3: CATSGLAGDTQYF. The CDR3, as DNA: TGTGCCACCAGTGGTCTAGCGGGAGATACGCAGTATTTT.

The rearrangement joins TRBV19 to TRBJ1-5; 8 bases fit TRBD1. V trimming: 7 bases; J trimming: 4 bases; junction bases outside the gene matches: 12. The CDR3 contains 16 residues. CDR1 and CDR2 from the germline V gene are LNHDA and SQIVND (reference sequence). The CDR3 region is CASKRGGTGSNQPQHF. In DNA, the CDR3 is TGTGCCAGTAAAAGAGGTGGGACAGGTTCAAATCAGCCCCAGCATTTT.

The chain carries TRBV3-1 (or the pseudogene TRBV3-2) and TRBJ1-3, with D possibly matching TRBD1 (6 bases). Germline V gene data show CDR1 as LGHDT and CDR2 as YNNKEL (reference sequence). With 7 bases removed from V and 0 bases from J, the gap between germline ends came to 7 bases. The CDR3 runs to 13 residues. The CDR3 loop reads CASTGASGNTIYF. As DNA, the CDR3 is TGTGCCAGCACAGGGGCCTCTGGAAACACCATATATTTT.

V usage is TRBV4-1 and J usage is TRBJ1-6; TRBD1 matches 7 bases. Unmatched junction bases numbered 17, after V lost 2 bases and J lost 13 bases. The germline CDR1 and CDR2 sequences are MGHRA and YSYEKL. This CDR3 has 17 amino acids. The CDR3 coding sequence is TGCGCCAGCAGCCAATGGGGGGGGACAGCGGCCTCATCCCCCCTCCACTTT. As protein: CASSQWGGTAASSPLHF.

The table lists this clone with a few counts. The J gene is TRBJ1-5, the V gene TRBV19; D not resolved. Trimming cost V 5 bases and J 5 bases, with 13 bases left between them. Germline assignment: CDR1 LNHDA and CDR2 SQIVND (reference sequence). The CDR3 length is 14 residues. CDR3 sequence reads: CASSFWTADQPQHF. As DNA, the CDR3 is TGTGCCAGTAGTTTTTGGACGGCTGATCAGCCCCAGCATTTT.

The J gene is TRBJ2-7, the V gene TRBV7-8; 9 bases fit TRBD1. This CDR3 has 13 residues. CDR1 SGHVS and CDR2 FQNEAQ come from the germline V gene. V lost 4 bases, J lost 3 bases, and 1 base stayed unmatched. The CDR3: CASSWGQGYEQYF. DNA for the CDR3: TGTGCCAGCAGCTGGGGACAGGGCTACGAGCAGTACTTC.

The chain couples TRBV27 to TRBJ1-4, with 7 bases fitting TRBD1. Germline trimming cut 4 bases from V and 10 bases from J; bases unmatched to any gene: 9. Germline CDR1 is MNHEY and CDR2 is SMNVEV (reference sequence). This CDR3 is 14 amino acids long. This chain's CDR3 is CASSSDRATGKLFF. The CDR3 DNA is TGTGCCAGCAGTTCCGACAGGGCTACAGGAAAACTGTTTTTT.

Only a few counts were recorded for this clone. V gene TRBV7-6 combines with J gene TRBJ2-2; D uncertain. Germline CDR1 is SGHVS and CDR2 is FNYEAQ. Trimming removed 1 base from V and 3 bases from J, with 9 bases in between. The CDR3 sequence is 15 residues long. CDR3: CASSLVGSYTGELFF. The CDR3 bases are TGTGCCAGCAGCTTAGTTGGCAGCTACACCGGGGAGCTGTTTTTT. Combining the CDR3 with reference TRBV7-6 and TRBJ2-2 gives the whole variable domain GAGVSQSPRYKVTKRGQDVALRCDPISGHVSLYWYRQALGQGPEFLTYFNYEAQQDKSGLPNDRFSAERPEGSISTLTIQRTEQRDSAMYRCASSLVGSYTGELFFGEGSRLTVL.

CDR3 in amino acids: CASSYATGEYGYTF. The CDR3 nucleotides read TGTGCCAGCAGTTATGCGACAGGGGAGTATGGCTACACCTTC. The chain links TRBV6-5 to TRBJ1-2; 8 bases match TRBD1. V lost 3 bases and J lost 5; bases outside the gene matches: 5. This CDR3 spans 14 amino acids. CDR1 and CDR2 (germline): MNHEY, SVGAGI.

The V gene is TRBV5-1, the J gene TRBJ2-3, with D unclear. Germline-derived CDR1 and CDR2 are SGHRS and YFSETQ. This CDR3 spans 12 amino acids. V was cut by 0 bases and J by 7 bases, with 6 bases left in between. CDR3: CASSLGSNTQYF. Here the CDR3 DNA reads TGCGCCAGCAGCTTGGGCTCTAATACGCAGTATTTT. Together with reference TRBV5-1 and TRBJ2-3, the CDR3 gives the full variable domain: KAGVTQTPRYLIKTRGQQVTLSCSPISGHRSVSWYQQTPGQGLQFLFEYFSETQRNKGNFPGRFSGRQFSNSRSEMNVSTLELGDSALYLCASSLGSNTQYFGPGTRLTVL.

The sample holds a few counts of this clone. This chain uses TRBV6-2 or TRBV6-3 with TRBJ2-2; D is unclear. Trimming shortened V by 7 bases and J by 5 bases, and 20 bases separated the two germline ends. From germline, CDR1 is MNHEY and CDR2 SVGEGT. This CDR3 region has 16 residues. The CDR3 sequence is CASIPHMTRGTGELFF. The CDR3 DNA is TGTGCCAGCATCCCGCATATGACTCGAGGTACCGGGGAGCTGTTTTTT.

This chain joins TRBV11-2 and TRBJ2-3; 8 bases match TRBD2. Germline assignment: CDR1 SGHAT and CDR2 FQNNGV. The length of the CDR3 is 18 residues. With V trimmed by 3 bases and J by 1 base, 12 bases remained unmatched. The CDR3 DNA sequence: TGTGCCAGCAGCTTTTTGGTAGCGGGATCGGGTCGCACAGATACGCAGTATTTT. This sequence encodes CASSFLVAGSGRTDTQYF. Together with reference TRBV11-2 and TRBJ2-3, the CDR3 gives the full variable domain: EAGVAQSPRYKIIEKRQSVAFWCNPISGHATLYWYQQILGQGPKLLIQFQNNGVVDDSQLPKDRFSAERLKGVDSTLKIQPAKLEDSAVYLCASSFLVAGSGRTDTQYFGPGTRLTVL.

This clone is large by share. The chain couples TRBV5-1 to TRBJ2-5; unclear D gene. The CDR3 length is 15 residues. CDR1 and CDR2 from the germline V gene are SGHRS and YFSETQ. The V end lost 2 bases, the J end lost 4 bases, and 15 bases lay between the germline ends. The CDR3 coding sequence is TGCGCCAGCAGCTTCGATCTATTGGGCAGAGAGACCCAGTACTTC. Translation gives CASSFDLLGRETQYF.

The chain joins TRBV19 to TRBJ2-1; D is unresolved. The CDR3 is 14 residues long. Germline V gene data show CDR1 as LNHDA and CDR2 as SQIVND (reference sequence). Trimming removed 1 base from V and 5 bases from J, with 9 bases in between. CDR3 sequence: CASSIGDTNNEQFF. The CDR3 DNA sequence: TGTGCCAGTAGTATAGGTGATACCAACAATGAGCAGTTCTTC.

This clone showed up just once. The rearrangement links TRBV5-4 to TRBJ2-2, with 8 positions matching TRBD1. CDR1 is SGHNT, CDR2 YYREEE, per germline (reference sequence). Trimming at V came to 0 bases and at J to 7 bases, leaving 5 bases not matched to a gene. The CDR3 consists of 15 residues. The CDR3 nucleotides read TGTGCCAGCAGCTTGGGCAGGGGGCGGGGCGGGGAGCTGTTTTTT. It specifies CASSLGRGRGGELFF.

This clone was found once. This rearrangement joins TRBV13 to TRBJ2-1, with TRBD2 as a possible D gene (7 bases). CDR1 and CDR2 from the germline V gene are PRHDT and FYEKMQ (reference sequence). This CDR3 contains 18 residues. Trimming removed 5 bases from V and 6 bases from J, with 26 bases in between. The CDR3 reads CASSVFPSRGARGNEQFF. DNA for the CDR3: TGTGCCAGCAGCGTATTCCCTTCACGGGGGGCGCGCGGCAATGAGCAGTTCTTC.

The V and J genes are TRBV19 and TRBJ2-5; D is unresolved. Germline V gives CDR1 LNHDA, CDR2 SQIVND (reference sequence). V lost 4 bases, J lost 2 bases, and 2 bases lay in between. CDR3 size: 11 residues. CDR3 sequence reads: CASSKQETQYF. The CDR3 region has the DNA TGTGCCAGTAGTAAACAAGAGACCCAGTACTTC.

The rearrangement links TRBV18 to TRBJ2-1; no reliable D call. The germline V gene has CDR1 KGHSH and CDR2 LQKENI. V was trimmed by 5 bases and J by 0 bases, leaving 11 bases between them. This CDR3 is 15 amino acids long. CDR3 residues: CASSVSKSSYNEQFF. The CDR3 DNA sequence: TGTGCCAGCTCAGTTTCCAAGAGCTCCTACAATGAGCAGTTCTTC.

The rearrangement links TRBV5-5 to TRBJ2-5; D unclear. With 2 bases removed from V and 3 bases from J, the gap between germline ends came to 5 bases. This CDR3 contains 12 residues. CDR1 is SGHKS and CDR2 is YYEKEE in the germline V gene (reference sequence). The CDR3 is CASSFTEETQYF. In DNA, the CDR3 is TGTGCCAGCAGCTTTACCGAAGAGACCCAGTACTTC.